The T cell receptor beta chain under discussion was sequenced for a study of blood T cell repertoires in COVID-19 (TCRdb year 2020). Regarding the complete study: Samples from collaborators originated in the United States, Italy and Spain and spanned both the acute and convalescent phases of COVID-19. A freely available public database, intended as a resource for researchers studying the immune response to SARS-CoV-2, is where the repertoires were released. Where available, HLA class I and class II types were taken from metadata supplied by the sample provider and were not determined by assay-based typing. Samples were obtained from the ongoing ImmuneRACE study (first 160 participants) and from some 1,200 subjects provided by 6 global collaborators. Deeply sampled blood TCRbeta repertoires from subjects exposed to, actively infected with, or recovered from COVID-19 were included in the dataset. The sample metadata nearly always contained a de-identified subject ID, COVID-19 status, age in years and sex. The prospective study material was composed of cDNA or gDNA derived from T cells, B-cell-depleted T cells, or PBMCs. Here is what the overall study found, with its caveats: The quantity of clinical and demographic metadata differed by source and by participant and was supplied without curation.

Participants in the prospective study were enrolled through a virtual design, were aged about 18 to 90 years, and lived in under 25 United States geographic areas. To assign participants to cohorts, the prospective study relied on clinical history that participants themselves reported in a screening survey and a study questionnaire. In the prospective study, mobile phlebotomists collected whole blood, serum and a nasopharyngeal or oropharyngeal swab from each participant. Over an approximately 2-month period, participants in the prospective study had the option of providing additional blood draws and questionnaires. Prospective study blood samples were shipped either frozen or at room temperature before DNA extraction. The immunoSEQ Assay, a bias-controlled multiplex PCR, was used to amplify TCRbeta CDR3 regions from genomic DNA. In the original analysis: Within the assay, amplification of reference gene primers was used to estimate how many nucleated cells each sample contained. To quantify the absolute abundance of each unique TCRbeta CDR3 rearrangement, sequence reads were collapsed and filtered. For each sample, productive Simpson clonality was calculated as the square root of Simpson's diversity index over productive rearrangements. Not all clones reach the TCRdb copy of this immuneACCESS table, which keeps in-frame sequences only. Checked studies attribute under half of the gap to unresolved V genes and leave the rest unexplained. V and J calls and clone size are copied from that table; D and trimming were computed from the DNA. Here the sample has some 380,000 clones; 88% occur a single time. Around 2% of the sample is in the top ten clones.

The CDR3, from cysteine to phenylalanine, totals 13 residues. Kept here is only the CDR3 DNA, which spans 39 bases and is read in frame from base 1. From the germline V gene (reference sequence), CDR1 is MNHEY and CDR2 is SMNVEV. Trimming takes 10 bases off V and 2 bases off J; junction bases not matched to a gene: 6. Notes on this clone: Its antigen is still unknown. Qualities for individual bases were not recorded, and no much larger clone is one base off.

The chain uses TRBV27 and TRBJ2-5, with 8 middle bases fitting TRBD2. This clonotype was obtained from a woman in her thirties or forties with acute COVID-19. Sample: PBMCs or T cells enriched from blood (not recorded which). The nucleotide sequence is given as TGTGCCATCAAAGCGGGGGAGCAAGAGACCCAGTACTTC. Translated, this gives CAIKAGEQETQYF.